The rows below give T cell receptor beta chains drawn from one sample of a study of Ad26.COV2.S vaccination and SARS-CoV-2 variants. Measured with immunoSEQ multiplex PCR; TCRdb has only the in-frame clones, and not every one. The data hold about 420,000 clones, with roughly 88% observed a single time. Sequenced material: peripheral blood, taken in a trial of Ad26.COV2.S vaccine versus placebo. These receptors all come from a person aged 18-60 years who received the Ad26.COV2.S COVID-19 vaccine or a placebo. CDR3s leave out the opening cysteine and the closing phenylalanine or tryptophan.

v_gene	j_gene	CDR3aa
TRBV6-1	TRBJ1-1	ASSDRWENTEAF
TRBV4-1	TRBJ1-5	ASSPEVDQPQH
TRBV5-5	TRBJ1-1	ASSLGANTEAF
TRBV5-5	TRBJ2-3	ASSLGHPGTDTQY
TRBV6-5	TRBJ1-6	ASSKLEQLNSPLH
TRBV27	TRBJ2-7	ASSPVGAGTYEQY
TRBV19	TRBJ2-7	ASSPGGPDFEQY
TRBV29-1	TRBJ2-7	SVEASDRYEQY
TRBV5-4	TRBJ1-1	ASSLPGGVSEAF
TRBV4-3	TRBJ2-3	ASSQDLGVSADTQY
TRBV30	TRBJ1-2	AWTVDNYGYT
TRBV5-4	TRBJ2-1	ASSLEAASAGYNEQF
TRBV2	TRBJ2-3	ASRYTDTQY
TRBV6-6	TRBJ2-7	ASSYSGAGSYEQY
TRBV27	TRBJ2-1	ASSSRTDYNEQF
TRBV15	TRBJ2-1	ATSRGRSGTYNEQF
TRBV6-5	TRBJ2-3	ASRLTGGADTQY
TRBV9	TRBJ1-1	ASSHLAATENTEAF
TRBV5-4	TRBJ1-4	ASSAGTPNEGKLF
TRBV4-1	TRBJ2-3	ASSQLGGGSTDTQY
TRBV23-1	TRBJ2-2	ASSPTSSTGELF
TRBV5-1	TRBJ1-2	ASSLTFTGAYGYT
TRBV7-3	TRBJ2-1	ASSLRPRGFINEQF
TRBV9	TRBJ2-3	ASSVVASDTQY
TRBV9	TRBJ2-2	ASSVYGAGTGELF
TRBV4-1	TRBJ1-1	ASSPFADRINTEAF